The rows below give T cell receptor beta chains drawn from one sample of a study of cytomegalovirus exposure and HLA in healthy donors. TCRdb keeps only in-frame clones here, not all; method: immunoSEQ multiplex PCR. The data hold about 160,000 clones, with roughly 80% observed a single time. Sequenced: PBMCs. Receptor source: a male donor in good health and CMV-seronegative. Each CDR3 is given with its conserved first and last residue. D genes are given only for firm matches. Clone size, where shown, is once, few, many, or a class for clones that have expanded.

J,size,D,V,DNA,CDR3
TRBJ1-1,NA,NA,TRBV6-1,TGTGCCAGCAGTGAAGAGGGGGGGAAGAACACTGAAGCTTTCTTT,CASSEEGGKNTEAFF
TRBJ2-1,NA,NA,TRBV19,TGTGCCAGTAGTGGAGGCAGGGGATGGGGCGATGAGCAGTTCTTC,CASSGGRGWGDEQFF
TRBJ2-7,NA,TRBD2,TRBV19,TGTGCCAGTAGTAAACGGGAGGCAACCTACGAGCAGTACTTC,CASSKREATYEQYF
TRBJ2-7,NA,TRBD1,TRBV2,TGTGCCAGCAGGAAGGGGACAGCGACCTACGAGCAGTACTTC,CASRKGTATYEQYF
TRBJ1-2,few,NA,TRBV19,TGTGCCAGTAGTCCGCAGGGATCGTCGGTCTATGGCTACACCTTC,CASSPQGSSVYGYTF
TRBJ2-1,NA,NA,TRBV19,TGTGCCAGTAGTACCCCCCACAGCGAGCAGTTCTTC,CASSTPHSEQFF
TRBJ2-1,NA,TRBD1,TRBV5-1,TGCGCCAGCACCATGACAGGGAGCTCCTACAATGAGCAGTTCTTC,CASTMTGSSYNEQFF
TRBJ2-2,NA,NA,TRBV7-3,TGTGCCAGCAGAGAAGGGGCGGGGACCGGGGAGCTGTTTTTT,CASREGAGTGELFF
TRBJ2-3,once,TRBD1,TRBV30,TGTGCCTGGAGTATGAACAGGGGCAGCACAGATACGCAGTATTTT,CAWSMNRGSTDTQYF
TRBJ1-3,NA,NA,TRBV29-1,TGCAGCGTTGTTGGCAGCTCTGGAAACACCATATATTTT,CSVVGSSGNTIYF
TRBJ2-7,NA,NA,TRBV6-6,TGTGCCAGCAGTTACTCGGAGGGATCCTACGAGCAGTACTTC,CASSYSEGSYEQYF
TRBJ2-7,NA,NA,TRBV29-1,TGCAGCGTTGTTCAGGGAAAGGGGCAGTACTTC,CSVVQGKGQYF
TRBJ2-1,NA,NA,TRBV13,TGTGCCAGCAGCTTATTGAACAGGGAAAGAAATGAGCAGTTCTTC,CASSLLNRERNEQFF
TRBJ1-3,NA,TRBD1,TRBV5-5,TGTGCCAGCAGCCTCAGGGGGGCCAGCTCTGGAAACACCATATATTTT,CASSLRGASSGNTIYF
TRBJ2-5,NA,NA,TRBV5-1,TGCGCCAGCAGTCCTAGACAGCCGCAAGAGACCCAGTACTTC,CASSPRQPQETQYF